This is a list of T cell receptor beta chains from one sample in a study of early T cells in non-severe SARS-CoV-2 infection. MiXCR was run by TCRdb on the 5' RACE reads, yielding one entry per CDR3 protein. The sample lists about 50,000 distinct CDR3 sequences, roughly a tenth occurring once. The sequenced sample was whole blood, obtained at baseline. Receptors were obtained from an adult who was a healthcare worker with PCR-confirmed SARS-CoV-2 infection or an uninfected control (not recorded which). Both conserved end residues are part of each CDR3. The D gene is left open where the match is weak. Size tells how often a clone was seen (once, few, many) or the class of an expanded clone, and some rows leave it out.

TRBJ1-1,TRBV29-1,-,many,CSGRERYTEAFF,TGCAGCGGAAGAGAGAGGTACACTGAAGCTTTCTTT
TRBJ1-6,TRBV7-2,TRBD1,-,CASSLTGAATNSYNSPLHF,TGTGCCAGCAGCTTAACAGGGGCCGCTACTAACTCCTATAATTCACCCCTCCACTTT
TRBJ1-4,TRBV18,-,-,CASSPNQPTNEKLFF,TGTGCCAGCTCACCTAACCAGCCAACTAATGAAAAACTGTTTTTT
TRBJ1-2,TRBV11-2,TRBD1,many,CASSIGTDYGYTF,TGTGCCAGCAGCATCGGGACAGACTATGGCTACACCTTC
TRBJ1-1,TRBV7-2,-,few,CASSLMEGQRTRF,TGTGCCAGCAGCTTAATGGAAGGACAGAGAACCCGATTT
TRBJ2-7,TRBV20-1,-,few,CSARDGGSSSYEQYF,TGCAGTGCTAGAGATGGCGGCTCCAGCTCCTACGAGCAGTACTTC
TRBJ1-6,TRBV20-1,-,medium-sized,CSAPEQGIGSPLHF,TGCAGTGCACCTGAACAGGGTATCGGTTCACCCCTCCACTTT
TRBJ1-5,TRBV7-9,-,-,CASSYDSNQPQHF,TGTGCCAGCAGCTACGACAGCAATCAGCCCCAGCATTTT
TRBJ2-5,TRBV7-9,-,-,CASSPPLQETQYF,TGTGCCAGCAGCCCCCCCTTACAAGAGACCCAGTACTTC
TRBJ2-5,TRBV27,TRBD1,many,CASSILGQQETQYF,TGTGCCAGCAGTATACTGGGACAGCAAGAGACCCAGTACTTC
TRBJ2-3,TRBV12-3/TRBV12-4,-,many,CASSLNGRTDTQYF,TGTGCCAGCAGTTTGAACGGGAGAACAGATACGCAGTATTTT
TRBJ2-3,TRBV9,TRBD2,-,CASSRASGLSSTDTQYF,TGTGCCAGCAGTCGGGCTAGCGGATTATCTAGCACAGATACGCAGTATTTT
TRBJ2-3,TRBV5-1,-,-,CASRYGAGDTQYF,TGCGCCAGCAGGTACGGGGCTGGAGATACGCAGTATTTT
TRBJ1-1,TRBV14,-,many,CASSQQQGTEAFF,TGTGCCAGCAGCCAACAGCAGGGGACTGAAGCTTTCTTT
TRBJ2-4,TRBV3-1,-,few,CASSRTPGAKNIQYF,TGTGCCAGCAGCCGAACCCCCGGAGCCAAAAACATTCAGTACTTC
TRBJ1-2,TRBV29-1,-,few,CSVERASYGYTF,TGCAGCGTCGAACGGGCCTCCTATGGCTACACCTTC
TRBJ2-3,TRBV7-2,-,few,CASSPDRGRDTQYF,TGTGCCAGCAGTCCAGACCGGGGGAGAGATACGCAGTATTTT
TRBJ2-2,TRBV2,TRBD1,many,CASSPYLDRLNTGELFF,TGTGCCAGCAGTCCCTATCTGGACAGGTTGAACACCGGGGAGCTGTTTTTT
TRBJ1-3,TRBV9,-,-,CASSVNSGNTIYF,TGTGCCAGCAGCGTGAACTCTGGAAACACCATATATTTT
TRBJ2-1,TRBV9,-,many,CASSVEIYVDEQFF,TGTGCCAGCAGCGTAGAAATCTACGTCGATGAGCAGTTCTTC
TRBJ2-7,TRBV3-1,TRBD1,few,CASSAGTGTYEQYF,TGTGCCAGCAGTGCCGGGACAGGTACCTACGAGCAGTACTTC
TRBJ2-3,TRBV27,-,-,CASSFGPTLDTQYF,TGTGCCAGCAGTTTCGGCCCCACCCTCGATACGCAGTATTTT
TRBJ2-7,TRBV5-1,-,few,CASSLAAGRYEQYF,TGCGCCAGCAGCTTGGCAGCAGGGAGATACGAGCAGTACTTC
TRBJ2-1,TRBV19,-,-,CASSIDRYNEQFF,TGTGCCAGTAGTATAGACAGGTACAATGAGCAGTTCTTC
TRBJ2-7,TRBV5-5,-,-,CASSLERVGAEYF,TGTGCCAGCAGCTTGGAGAGGGTAGGGGCGGAGTACTTC
TRBJ1-4,TRBV2,-,-,CASSQTVHLFF,TGTGCTAGCAGTCAGACAGTCCATCTGTTTTTT
TRBJ2-1,TRBV4-1,-,-,CASSQAGRRDEQFF,TGCGCCAGCAGCCAGGCTGGGAGACGCGATGAGCAGTTCTTC
TRBJ1-5,TRBV20-1,TRBD1,few,CSATGGALDQPQHF,TGCAGTGCTACAGGGGGCGCCTTGGATCAGCCCCAGCATTTT
TRBJ2-3,TRBV10-3,-,few,CAISESSGALYTDTQYF,TGTGCCATCAGTGAGTCCTCGGGGGCGTTGTACACAGATACGCAGTATTTT
TRBJ1-2,TRBV6-5,-,many,CASSYRSIGYGYTF,TGTGCCAGCAGTTATCGGTCGATTGGGTATGGCTACACCTTC
TRBJ1-1,TRBV6-2/TRBV6-3,-,few,CASSPSGTAGAEAFF,TGTGCCAGCAGCCCTAGCGGGACCGCAGGCGCTGAAGCTTTCTTT
TRBJ1-4,TRBV7-2,-,many,CASSPGVNEKLFF,TGTGCCAGCAGCCCCGGCGTTAATGAAAAACTGTTTTTT
TRBJ2-2,TRBV7-6,-,-,CASSPRRNTGELFF,TGTGCCAGCAGCCCAAGGAGGAACACCGGGGAGCTGTTTTTT
TRBJ2-3,TRBV11-2,-,few,CASSLGHVPDTQYF,TGTGCCAGCAGCCTCGGACACGTACCAGATACGCAGTATTTT
TRBJ1-3,TRBV3-1,-,-,CASSQNGGAKGNTIYF,TGTGCCAGCAGCCAAAATGGGGGCGCGAAGGGAAACACCATATATTTT
TRBJ2-1,TRBV9,-,few,CASSRSELVYNEQFF,TGTGCCAGCAGCAGGTCCGAACTAGTATACAATGAGCAGTTCTTC